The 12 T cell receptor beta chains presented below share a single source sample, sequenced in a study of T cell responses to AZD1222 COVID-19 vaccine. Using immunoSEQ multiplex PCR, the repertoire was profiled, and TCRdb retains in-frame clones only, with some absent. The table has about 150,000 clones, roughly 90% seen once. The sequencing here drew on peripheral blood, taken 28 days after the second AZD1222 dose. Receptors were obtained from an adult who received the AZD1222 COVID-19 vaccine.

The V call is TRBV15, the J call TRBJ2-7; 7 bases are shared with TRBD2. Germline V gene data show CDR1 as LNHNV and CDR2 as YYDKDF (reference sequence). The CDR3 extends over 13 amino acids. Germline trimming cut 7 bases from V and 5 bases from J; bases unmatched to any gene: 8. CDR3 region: CATTSGLGDEQYF. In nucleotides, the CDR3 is TGTGCCACCACTAGCGGACTGGGCGACGAGCAGTACTTC.

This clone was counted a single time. The CDR3 nucleotides are TGTGCCAGCAGTTACTCGAAACTAGCCAAAAACATTCAGTACTTC. Its protein product is CASSYSKLAKNIQYF. The chain links TRBV6-5 to TRBJ2-4; D is unclear. Trimming took off 0 bases at V and 0 bases at J, with 6 bases between the two ends. The germline V gene encodes CDR1 MNHEY and CDR2 SVGAGI. CDR3 length: 15 residues.

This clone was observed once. CDR3 in amino acids: CASSLGGPGGGTEAFF. The CDR3 nucleotides read TGTGCCAGCAGCTTAGGGGGGCCCGGCGGGGGAACTGAAGCTTTCTTT. J is TRBJ1-1 and V is TRBV7-9; a possible D gene is TRBD1 (6 bases). V was trimmed by 1 base and J by 5 bases, leaving 17 bases between them. CDR3 length: 16 residues. In germline, CDR1 is SEHNR, CDR2 FQNEAQ (reference sequence).

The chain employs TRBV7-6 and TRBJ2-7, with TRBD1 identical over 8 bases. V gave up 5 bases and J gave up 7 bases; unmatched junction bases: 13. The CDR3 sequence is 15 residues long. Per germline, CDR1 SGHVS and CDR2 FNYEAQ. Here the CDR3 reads CASSTPGQEYFEQYF. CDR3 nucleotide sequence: TGTGCCAGCAGCACCCCGGGACAGGAGTACTTTGAGCAGTACTTC.

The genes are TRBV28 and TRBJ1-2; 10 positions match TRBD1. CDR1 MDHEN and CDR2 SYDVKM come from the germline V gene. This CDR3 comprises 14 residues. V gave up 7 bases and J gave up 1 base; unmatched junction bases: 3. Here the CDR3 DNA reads TGTGCCAGCACCGACAGGGGGCGTAACTATGGCTACACCTTC. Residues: CASTDRGRNYGYTF.

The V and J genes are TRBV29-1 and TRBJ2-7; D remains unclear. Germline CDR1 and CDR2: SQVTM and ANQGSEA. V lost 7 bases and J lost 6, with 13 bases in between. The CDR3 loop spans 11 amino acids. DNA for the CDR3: TGCAGCGCCCACGACGTGGGCGAGCAGTACTTC. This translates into CSAHDVGEQYF.

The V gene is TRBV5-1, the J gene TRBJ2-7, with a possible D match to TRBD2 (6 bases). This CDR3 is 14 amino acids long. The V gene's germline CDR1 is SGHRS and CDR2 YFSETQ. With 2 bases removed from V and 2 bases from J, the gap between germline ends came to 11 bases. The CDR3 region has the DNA TGCGCCAGCAGCTTTTATGGCGGGACCTACGAGCAGTACTTC. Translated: CASSFYGGTYEQYF.

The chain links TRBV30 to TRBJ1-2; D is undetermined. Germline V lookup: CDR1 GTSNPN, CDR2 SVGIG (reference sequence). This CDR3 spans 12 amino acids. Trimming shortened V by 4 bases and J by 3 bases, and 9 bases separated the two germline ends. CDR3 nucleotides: TGTGCCTGGACCCTGGCTGACTATGGCTACACCTTC. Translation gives CAWTLADYGYTF.

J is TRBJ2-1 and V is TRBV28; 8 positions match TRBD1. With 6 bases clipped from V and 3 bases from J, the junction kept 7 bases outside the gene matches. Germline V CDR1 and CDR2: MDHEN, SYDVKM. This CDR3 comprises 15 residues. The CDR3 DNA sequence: TGTGCCAGCAGCCAAGGACAGGGAGTCTACAATGAGCAGTTCTTC. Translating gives CASSQGQGVYNEQFF.

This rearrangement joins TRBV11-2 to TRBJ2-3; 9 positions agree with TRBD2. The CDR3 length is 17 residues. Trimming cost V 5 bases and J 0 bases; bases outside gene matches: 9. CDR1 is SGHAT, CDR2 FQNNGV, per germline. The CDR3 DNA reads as TGTGCCAGCAGCATTCTTAGCGGGGGCACTAGCACAGATACGCAGTATTTT. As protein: CASSILSGGTSTDTQYF.

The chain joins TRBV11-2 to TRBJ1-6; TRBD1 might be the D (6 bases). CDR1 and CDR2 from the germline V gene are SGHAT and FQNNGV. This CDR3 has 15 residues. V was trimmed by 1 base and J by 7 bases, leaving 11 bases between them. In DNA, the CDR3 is TGTGCCAGCAGCTTAGTAATCCAGGGGAATTCACCCCTCCACTTT. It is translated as CASSLVIQGNSPLHF.

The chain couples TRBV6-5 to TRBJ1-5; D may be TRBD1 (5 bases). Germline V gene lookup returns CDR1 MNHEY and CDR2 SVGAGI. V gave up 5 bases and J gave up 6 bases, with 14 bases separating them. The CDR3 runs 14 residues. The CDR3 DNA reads TGTGCCAGCAGTCCACGACAGATCGCTCAGCCCCAGCATTTT. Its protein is CASSPRQIAQPQHF.